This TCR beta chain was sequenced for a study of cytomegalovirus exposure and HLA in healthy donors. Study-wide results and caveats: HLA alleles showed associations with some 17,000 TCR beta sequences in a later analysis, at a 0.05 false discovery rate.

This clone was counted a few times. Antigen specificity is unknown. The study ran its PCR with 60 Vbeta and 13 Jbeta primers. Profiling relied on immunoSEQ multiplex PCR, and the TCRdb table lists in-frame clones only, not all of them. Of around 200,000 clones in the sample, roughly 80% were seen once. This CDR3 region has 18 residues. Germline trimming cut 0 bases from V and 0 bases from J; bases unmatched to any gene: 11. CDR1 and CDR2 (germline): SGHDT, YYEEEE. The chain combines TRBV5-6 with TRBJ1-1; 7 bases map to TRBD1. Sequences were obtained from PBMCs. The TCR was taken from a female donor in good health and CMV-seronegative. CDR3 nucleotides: TGTGCCAGCAGCTTGGTCCCAGGGGGAGTAGGATTGAACACTGAAGCTTTCTTT. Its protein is CASSLVPGGVGLNTEAFF.